Here is one TCR beta chain with its context. Antigen unknown. This may be a read error: a much more frequent sequence differs by one nucleotide. This CDR3 region has 15 residues. Germline V gene sequence: CDR1 MNHEY, CDR2 SVGAGI. Uncontrolled infection, other autoimmune disease, pregnancy or lactation barred patients from enrollment. Fresh peripheral blood, around 9.3 ml of it, supplied the PBMCs. The data were obtained in a study of T cells in Graves' hyperthyroidism and ophthalmopathy. Points from the study as a whole: Blood held most thyroid clonotypes expanded above 0.001 frequency.

Amplified TCR beta CDR3 regions came from RNA transcripts. RT-PCR in the first round (using the HTBI primer set) targeted the TCR CDR3. Using its own MiXCR run on the multiplex PCR reads, TCRdb lists one record per CDR3 protein. Altogether approximately 430,000 distinct CDR3 sequences are present, around 15% being singletons, with the ten largest covering over 10%. J is TRBJ2-5 and V is TRBV6-5, with a weak D call TRBD2 (5 bases). The material sequenced was blood. This receptor was taken from a young man with Graves' ophthalmopathy. This CDR3 reads CASSYSTGYQKTQYF. CDR3 nucleotides: TGTGCCAGCAGTTACTCGACGGGGTACCAAAAGACCCAGTACTTC.